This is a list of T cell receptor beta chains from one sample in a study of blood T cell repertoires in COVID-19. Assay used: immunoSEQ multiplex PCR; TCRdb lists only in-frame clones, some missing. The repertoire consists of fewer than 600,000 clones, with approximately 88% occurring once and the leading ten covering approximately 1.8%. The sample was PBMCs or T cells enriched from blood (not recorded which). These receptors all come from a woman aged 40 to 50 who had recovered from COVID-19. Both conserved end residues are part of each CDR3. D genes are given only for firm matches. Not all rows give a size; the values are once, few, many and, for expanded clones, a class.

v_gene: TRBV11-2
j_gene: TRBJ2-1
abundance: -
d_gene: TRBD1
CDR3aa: CASTGGMTYNEQFF
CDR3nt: TGTGCCAGCACAGGGGGCATGACCTACAATGAGCAGTTCTTC

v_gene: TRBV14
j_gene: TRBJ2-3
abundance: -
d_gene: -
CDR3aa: CASSPVTDTQYF
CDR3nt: TGTGCCAGCAGCCCCGTCACAGATACGCAGTATTTT

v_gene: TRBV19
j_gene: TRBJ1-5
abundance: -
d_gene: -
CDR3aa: CASSIREGSGQPQHF
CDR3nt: TGTGCCAGTAGTATAAGGGAGGGCTCGGGACAGCCCCAGCATTTT

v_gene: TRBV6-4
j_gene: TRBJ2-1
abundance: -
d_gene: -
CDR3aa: CASSDYQGNEQFF
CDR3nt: TGTGCCAGCAGTGATTATCAGGGGAATGAGCAGTTCTTC

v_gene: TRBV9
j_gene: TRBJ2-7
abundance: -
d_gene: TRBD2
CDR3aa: CASSVGITSGRGVYEQYF
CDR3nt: TGTGCCAGCAGCGTCGGAATCACTAGCGGGAGGGGTGTCTACGAGCAGTACTTC

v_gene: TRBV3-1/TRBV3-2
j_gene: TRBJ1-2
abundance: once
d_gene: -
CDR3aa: CASSQGGYGYTF
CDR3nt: TGTGCCAGCAGCCAAGGAGGGTATGGCTACACCTTC

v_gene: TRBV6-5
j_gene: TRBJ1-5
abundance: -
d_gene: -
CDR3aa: CATSPTRGNQPQHF
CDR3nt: TGTGCCACCTCACCGACACGTGGCAATCAGCCCCAGCATTTT

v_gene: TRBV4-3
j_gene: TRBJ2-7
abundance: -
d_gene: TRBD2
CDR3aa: CASSQGPSGNYEQYF
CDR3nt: TGCGCCAGCAGCCAAGGCCCTAGCGGTAACTACGAGCAGTACTTC

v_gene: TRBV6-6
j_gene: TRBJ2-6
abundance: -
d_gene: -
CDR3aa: CASSPVPRFNSGANVLTF
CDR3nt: TGTGCCAGCAGTCCGGTGCCAAGATTTAACTCTGGGGCCAACGTCCTGACTTTC

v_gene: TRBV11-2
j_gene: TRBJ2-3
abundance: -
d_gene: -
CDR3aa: CASSLLGSSTDTQYF
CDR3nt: TGTGCCAGCAGCTTGTTGGGGAGTAGCACAGATACGCAGTATTTT

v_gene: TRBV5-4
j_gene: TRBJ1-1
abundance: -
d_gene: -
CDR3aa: CASSRPGGAGNTEAFF
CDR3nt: TGTGCCAGCAGCCGCCCGGGAGGGGCAGGGAACACTGAAGCTTTCTTT

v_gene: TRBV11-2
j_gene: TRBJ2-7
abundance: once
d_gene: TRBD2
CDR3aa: CASSLDKASGSYEQYF
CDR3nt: TGTGCCAGCAGCTTAGATAAGGCTAGCGGCTCCTACGAGCAGTACTTC

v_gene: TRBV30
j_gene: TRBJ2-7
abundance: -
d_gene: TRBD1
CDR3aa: CAWSVRQGDRQYF
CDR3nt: TGTGCCTGGAGTGTAAGACAGGGGGATCGGCAGTACTTC

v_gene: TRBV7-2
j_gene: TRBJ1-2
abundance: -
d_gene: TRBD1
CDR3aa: CASSLNTGDGYTF
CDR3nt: TGTGCCAGCAGCTTAAACACAGGGGATGGCTACACCTTC

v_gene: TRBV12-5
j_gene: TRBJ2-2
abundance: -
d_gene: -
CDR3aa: CASGATVNTGELFF
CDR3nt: TGTGCTAGTGGGGCGACTGTGAACACCGGGGAGCTGTTTTTT

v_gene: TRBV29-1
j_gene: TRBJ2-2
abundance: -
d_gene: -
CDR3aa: CSVLRQNTGELFF
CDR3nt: TGCAGCGTTCTCAGACAAAACACCGGGGAGCTGTTTTTT

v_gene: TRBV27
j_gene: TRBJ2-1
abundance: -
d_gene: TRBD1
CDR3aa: CASTPVQGASYNEQFF
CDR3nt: TGTGCCAGCACCCCCGTACAGGGGGCCTCCTACAATGAGCAGTTCTTC

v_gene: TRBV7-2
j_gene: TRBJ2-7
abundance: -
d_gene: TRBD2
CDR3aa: CASSSSGSRSYEQYF
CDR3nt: TGTGCCAGCAGCTCGAGCGGGAGTAGGTCCTACGAGCAGTACTTC

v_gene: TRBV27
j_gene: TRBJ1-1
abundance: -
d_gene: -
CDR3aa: CASSSRGSGTEAFF
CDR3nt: TGTGCCAGCAGTAGCAGGGGCTCGGGCACTGAAGCTTTCTTT

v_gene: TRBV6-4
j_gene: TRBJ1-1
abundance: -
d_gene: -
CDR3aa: CASRLDGNTEAFF
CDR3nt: TGTGCCAGCAGGCTAGATGGGAACACTGAAGCTTTCTTT

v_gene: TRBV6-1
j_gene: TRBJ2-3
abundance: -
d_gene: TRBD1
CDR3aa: CASSGQGARVTDTQYF
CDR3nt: TGTGCCAGCAGTGGACAGGGGGCGCGAGTCACAGATACGCAGTATTTT

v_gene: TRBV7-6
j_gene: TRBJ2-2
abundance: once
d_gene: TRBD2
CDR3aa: CASSLEVGLADNTGELFF
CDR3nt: TGTGCCAGCAGCTTAGAGGTCGGGCTAGCGGACAACACCGGGGAGCTGTTTTTT

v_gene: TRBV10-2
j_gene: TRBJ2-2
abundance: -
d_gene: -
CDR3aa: CATARLAGNTGELFF
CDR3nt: TGCGCCACCGCCCGGCTAGCCGGAAACACCGGGGAGCTGTTTTTT

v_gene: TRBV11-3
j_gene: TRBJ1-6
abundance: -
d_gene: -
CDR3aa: CASSLDSRSSYNSPLHF
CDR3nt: TGTGCCAGCAGCTTAGATTCTCGGAGCTCCTATAATTCACCCCTCCACTTT

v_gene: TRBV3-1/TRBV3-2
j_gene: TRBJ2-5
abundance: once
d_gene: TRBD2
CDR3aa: CASSKPREGTQYF
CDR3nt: TGTGCCAGCAGCAAACCTAGGGAGGGGACCCAGTACTTC

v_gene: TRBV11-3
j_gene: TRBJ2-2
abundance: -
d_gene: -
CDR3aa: CASSSSKLLGTGELFF
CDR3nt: TGTGCCAGCAGCTCAAGCAAATTACTAGGTACCGGGGAGCTGTTTTTT

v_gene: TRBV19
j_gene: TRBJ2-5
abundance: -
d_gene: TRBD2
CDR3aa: CASSTRTSGQETQYF
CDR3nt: TGTGCCAGTAGTACTCGGACTAGCGGCCAAGAGACCCAGTACTTC

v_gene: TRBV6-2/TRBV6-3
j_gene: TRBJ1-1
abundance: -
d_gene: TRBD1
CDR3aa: CASSYREGALNTEAFF
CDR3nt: TGTGCCAGCAGTTACCGCGAGGGGGCGCTGAACACTGAAGCTTTCTTT

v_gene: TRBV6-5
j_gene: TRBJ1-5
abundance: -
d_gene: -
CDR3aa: CASGPRGNQPQHF
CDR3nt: TGTGCCAGCGGTCCCAGGGGCAATCAGCCCCAGCATTTT

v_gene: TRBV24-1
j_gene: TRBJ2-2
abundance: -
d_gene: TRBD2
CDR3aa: CATSGTRTSGTGELFF
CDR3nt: TGTGCCACCAGTGGTACTCGGACTAGTGGAACCGGGGAGCTGTTTTTT

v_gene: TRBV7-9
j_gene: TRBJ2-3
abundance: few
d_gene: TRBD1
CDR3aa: CASSGRQGAPSTDTQYF
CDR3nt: TGTGCCAGCAGCGGCAGACAGGGCGCTCCTAGCACAGATACGCAGTATTTT

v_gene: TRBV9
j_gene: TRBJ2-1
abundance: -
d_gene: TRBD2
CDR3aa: CASSYRVASGSNEQFF
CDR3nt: TGTGCCAGCAGCTATAGGGTGGCTAGCGGGAGCAATGAGCAGTTCTTC

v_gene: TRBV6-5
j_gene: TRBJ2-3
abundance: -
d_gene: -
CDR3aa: CASSYSSLGTDTQYF
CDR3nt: TGTGCCAGCAGTTACTCTTCTCTAGGCACAGATACGCAGTATTTT

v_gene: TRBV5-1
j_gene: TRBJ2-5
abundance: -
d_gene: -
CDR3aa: CASSQLQETQYF
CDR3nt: TGCGCCAGCAGCCAACTCCAAGAGACCCAGTACTTC

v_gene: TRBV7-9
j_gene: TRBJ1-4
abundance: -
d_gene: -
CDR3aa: CASSLVAGKDEKLFF
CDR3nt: TGTGCCAGCAGCTTAGTAGCCGGGAAGGATGAAAAACTGTTTTTT

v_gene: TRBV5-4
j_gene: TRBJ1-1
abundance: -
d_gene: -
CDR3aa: CASSVDGPNTEAFF
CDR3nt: TGTGCCAGCAGCGTGGACGGTCCAAACACTGAAGCTTTCTTT

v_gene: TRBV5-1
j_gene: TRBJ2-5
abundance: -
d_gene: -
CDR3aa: CASSLRLLGAIETQYF
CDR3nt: TGCGCCAGCAGCTTGAGGCTTTTGGGAGCAATTGAGACCCAGTACTTC